The 20 T cell receptor beta chains reported below all come from one sample, sequenced in a study of blood T cells in healthy people across ages. For the second PCR, which ran for about 6 to 11 cycles, a sample-barcoded 5' primer and a J-beta primer mix were used. TCRdb redid the calling of the 5' RACE reads with MiXCR, one entry per CDR3 protein. The data hold about 1.6 million distinct CDR3 sequences, with about 32% observed a single time. Sequenced: blood. The receptors come from a woman aged 25 to 39 in good health.

Regarding this clonotype: A much larger clonotype is one base distant, so this may be a read error. The chain uses TRBV12-3 or TRBV12-4 and TRBJ2-7; no firm D call. The CDR3 covers 11 residues. The CDR3 loop reads CACSLEIPQYF. The DNA for the CDR3 is TGTGCCTGCAGTTTAGAGATTCCGCAGTACTTC.

The chain uses TRBV2 and TRBJ2-3; 8 bases agree with TRBD2. The CDR3 consists of 16 residues. Unmatched junction bases numbered 2, after V lost 0 bases and J lost 0 bases. Per germline, CDR1 SNHLY and CDR2 FYNNEI. This CDR3 reads CASSEARLASTDTQYF. CDR3 sequence (DNA): TGTGCCAGCAGTGAAGCTAGACTAGCGAGCACAGATACGCAGTATTTT.

This clonotype was observed a handful of times. The chain carries TRBV7-9 and TRBJ2-3, with a weak D call TRBD2 (6 bases). The V end was cut by 5 bases, the J end by 0 bases, with 18 bases between. The CDR3 runs 17 residues. Germline V CDR1 and CDR2: SEHNR, FQNEAQ (reference sequence). CDR3 residues: CASSPLSGFLSTDTQYF. CDR3 sequence (DNA): TGTGCCAGCAGCCCATTGAGCGGGTTCCTTAGCACAGATACGCAGTATTTT.

This clonotype was counted ten times or more. The rearrangement uses TRBV4-1 and TRBJ2-4; D may be TRBD2 (6 bases). Trimming stripped 4 bases from V and 5 bases from J, with 9 bases between. The CDR3 totals 13 residues. CDR1 and CDR2 from the germline V gene are MGHRA and YSYEKL. CDR3 residues: CASSRLVQNIQYF. The CDR3 DNA reads as TGCGCCAGCAGCCGACTAGTGCAAAACATTCAGTACTTC.

This clonotype was counted a few times. The chain links TRBV3-1 to TRBJ1-1; 7 nucleotides line up with TRBD1. The V and J ends lost 5 bases and 5 bases, in that order; junction bases with no gene match: 8. Germline V lookup: CDR1 LGHDT, CDR2 YNNKEL (reference sequence). The CDR3 runs to 14 residues. The chain's CDR3 is CASSARQGRTEAFF. CDR3 DNA sequence: TGTGCCAGCAGCGCCCGACAGGGTCGGACTGAAGCTTTCTTT. Based on the CDR3 plus reference TRBV3-1 and TRBJ1-1, the full variable domain is DTAVSQTPKYLVTQMGNDKSIKCEQNLGHDTMYWYKQDSKKFLKIMFSYNNKELIINETVPNRFSPKSPDKAHLNLHINSLELGDSAVYFCASSARQGRTEAFFGQGTRLTVV.

This clonotype has at least ten counts. This sequence joins TRBV20-1 and TRBJ2-7; D uncertain. The V end was cut by 7 bases, the J end by 0 bases, with 13 bases between. The germline V gene has CDR1 DFQATT and CDR2 SNEGSKA (reference sequence). The CDR3 runs to 13 residues. The CDR3 loop reads CSVRPQYSYEQYF. CDR3 DNA sequence: TGCAGTGTCAGACCGCAGTACTCCTACGAGCAGTACTTC.

This clonotype came up many times. The rearrangement joins TRBV4-1 to TRBJ2-5; 10 bases line up with TRBD2. After removal of 2 bases from V and 7 bases from J, the junction contained 7 bases not matched to a gene. The CDR3 sequence is 15 residues long. In germline, CDR1 is MGHRA, CDR2 YSYEKL. In DNA, the CDR3 is TGCGCCAGCAGCCAAAGCGGTCTAGCGGGAGCGACCCAGTACTTC. Translating it yields CASSQSGLAGATQYF.

The chain employs TRBV6-1 and TRBJ1-1; D might be TRBD1 (6 bases). The CDR3 has 13 amino acids. V was shortened by 5 bases and J by 10 bases, with 17 bases between the two germline ends. Germline V gene data show CDR1 as MNHNS and CDR2 as SASEGT. In nucleotides, the CDR3 is TGTGCCAGCAGTTCCCGACAGGAGGTACCAGCTTTCTTT. Translation gives CASSSRQEVPAFF.

This clonotype was seen a handful of times. V is TRBV7-9 and J is TRBJ2-7; 9 bases agree with TRBD2. The CDR3 covers 15 residues. J gave up 1 base and V 5 bases, and 6 bases lay outside the gene matches. The germline gives CDR1 SEHNR, CDR2 FQNEAQ (reference sequence). The CDR3 reads CASSPWLAGSYEQYF. The CDR3 bases are TGTGCCAGCAGCCCCTGGCTAGCGGGATCCTACGAGCAGTACTTC.

The CDR3 loop is CAIRTSGHTDTQYF. Written as DNA, the CDR3 is TGTGCCATCAGGACTAGCGGGCACACAGATACGCAGTATTTT. V is TRBV10-3 and J is TRBJ2-3, with 10 positions matching TRBD2. J gave up 2 bases and V 6 bases, and 2 bases lay outside the gene matches. This CDR3 has 14 residues. Germline-derived CDR1 and CDR2 are ENHRY and SYGVKD.

V is TRBV12-3 or TRBV12-4 and J is TRBJ2-1; no definite D call. This CDR3 has 12 residues. The V end lost 9 bases, the J end lost 6 bases, and 12 bases lay between the germline ends. CDR3 nucleotides: TGTGCCAGTCGTGGGGTATGCAATGAGCAGTTCTTC. Residues: CASRGVCNEQFF.

This chain joins TRBV7-2 and TRBJ1-2; the D gene is possibly TRBD1 (5 bases). Looked up from germline, CDR1 is SGHTA and CDR2 is FQGNSA. The germline V and J ends were trimmed by 5 bases and 2 bases, with 12 bases remaining between them. The CDR3 extends over 14 amino acids. This chain's CDR3 is CASSRIGTNYGYTF. The DNA for the CDR3 is TGTGCCAGCAGCAGAATCGGGACGAACTATGGCTACACCTTC.

This sequence joins TRBV6-6 and TRBJ2-3, with D maybe TRBD1 (5 bases). V lost 7 bases, J lost 4 bases, and 12 bases lay in between. Germline V gene data show CDR1 as MNHNY and CDR2 as SVGAGI (reference sequence). The CDR3 extends over 13 amino acids. In DNA form, the CDR3 reads TGTGCCAGCAAAAGACAGACCTCAGATACGCAGTATTTT. The encoded protein is CASKRQTSDTQYF.

The sample holds a few counts of this clonotype. The chain joins TRBV4-1 to TRBJ2-7; possible D gene TRBD1, 6 bases. The CDR3 has 15 residues. Germline CDR1 reads MGHRA; CDR2 reads YSYEKL. V lost 0 bases and J 0 bases, leaving 9 bases between the germline ends. The CDR3 loop reads CASSQDWTASYEQYF. In DNA form, the CDR3 reads TGCGCCAGCAGCCAAGATTGGACAGCCTCCTACGAGCAGTACTTC.

The sample holds many counts of this clonotype. The V call is TRBV7-2, the J call TRBJ2-5; D call uncertain. The V end lost 1 base, the J end lost 3 bases, and 6 bases lay between the germline ends. Germline V gene lookup returns CDR1 SGHTA and CDR2 FQGNSA. CDR3 size: 13 residues. The DNA of the CDR3 is TGTGCCAGCAGCTTAGTTGAGGAAGAGACCCAGTACTTC. This translates into CASSLVEEETQYF. Based on the CDR3 plus reference TRBV7-2 and TRBJ2-5, the full variable domain is GAGVSQSPSNKVTEKGKDVELRCDPISGHTALYWYRQSLGQGLEFLIYFQGNSAPDKSGLPSDRFSAERTGGSVSTLTIQRTQQEDSAVYLCASSLVEEETQYFGPGTRLLVL.

This rearrangement joins TRBV4-2 to TRBJ1-6; the D gene is possibly TRBD1 (6 bases). Trimming shortened V by 4 bases and J by 10 bases, and 17 bases separated the two germline ends. The CDR3 contains 15 residues. Germline V gene data show CDR1 as LGHNA and CDR2 as YNFKEQ. The CDR3 protein is CASSLKGGEDSPLHF. CDR3 sequence (DNA): TGTGCCAGCAGCCTAAAAGGGGGGGAAGACTCACCCCTCCACTTT.

The gene calls are TRBV5-1 and TRBJ2-5; possible D gene TRBD1, 6 bases. Trimming left V 4 bases short and J 0 bases short, with 13 bases between. The CDR3 extends over 15 amino acids. Germline V CDR1 and CDR2: SGHRS, YFSETQ. The DNA of the CDR3 is TGCGCCAGCAGCGCGCAGGGGTCGTACCAAGAGACCCAGTACTTC. It is translated as CASSAQGSYQETQYF.

In nucleotides, the CDR3 is TGCAGTGCTACTCTTCGACTGGGACAGAACTATGGCTACACCTTC. Its translation is CSATLRLGQNYGYTF. This rearrangement joins TRBV20-1 to TRBJ1-2; 7 nucleotides align to TRBD1. The CDR3 extends over 15 amino acids. Germline CDR1 and CDR2: DFQATT and SNEGSKA (reference sequence). The V gene end was trimmed by 4 bases and the J gene end by 2 bases; junction bases not matched to a gene: 10.

This clonotype has more than one count but fewer than ten. CDR3 residues: CASSLWTDGGTEAFF. In DNA form, the CDR3 reads TGCGCCAGCAGCCTATGGACGGATGGAGGCACTGAAGCTTTCTTT. The V gene is TRBV4-1, the J gene TRBJ1-1, with D uncertain. The germline V gene encodes CDR1 MGHRA and CDR2 YSYEKL. Trimming left V 4 bases short and J 4 bases short, with 16 bases between. The length of the CDR3 is 15 residues.

To note about this clonotype: Germline and junction disagree at one end, which may indicate a read error. The chain joins TRBV7-9 to TRBJ2-3; no firm D call. Germline CDR1 reads SEHNR; CDR2 reads FQNEAQ (reference sequence). The CDR3 covers 16 residues. The CDR3 protein is CASSLGSGLSTDTRYF. For the CDR3, the DNA is TGTGCCAGCAGCTTAGGTTCCGGGCTCAGCACAGATACGCGGTATTTT.